One sample yielded the 16 T cell receptor beta chains listed below, sequenced in a study of identical twins. A single record per CDR3 protein comes from TCRdb applying MiXCR to the 5' RACE reads. Here the sample spans about 890,000 distinct CDR3 sequences, roughly an eighth being singletons. The same data also went into a second study, on yellow fever vaccine responses in identical twins.

Sample: PBMCs. The receptors originated from a woman under 30 in good health.

The chain couples TRBV27 to TRBJ2-2; D is unresolved. Trimming pared 6 bases from V and 2 bases from J, leaving 13 bases between. The CDR3 runs to 15 residues. Germline loops: CDR1 MNHEY, CDR2 SMNVEV (reference sequence). CDR3 sequence (DNA): TGTGCCAGCAGGCTGAACAGCCTTAACACCGGGGAGCTGTTTTTT. It translates to CASRLNSLNTGELFF.

This clonotype was seen more than once but under ten times. The genes are TRBV5-5 and TRBJ2-1; no firm D call. This CDR3 has 14 amino acids. From germline, CDR1 is SGHKS and CDR2 YYEKEE (reference sequence). V was pared by 0 bases and J by 9 bases, with 13 bases between. CDR3 in amino acids: CASSLEDLQIEQFF. Here the CDR3 DNA reads TGTGCCAGCAGCTTGGAGGACCTTCAGATTGAGCAGTTCTTC.

This chain uses TRBV5-1 with TRBJ2-5, with D tentatively TRBD1 (5 bases). Germline V gene data show CDR1 as SGHRS and CDR2 as YFSETQ. The CDR3 contains 15 residues. The V gene lost 0 bases and the J gene lost 5 bases, with 14 bases spanning the gap. The CDR3 loop is CASSLAGRVGETQYF. For the CDR3, the DNA is TGCGCCAGCAGCTTGGCGGGCAGGGTTGGTGAGACCCAGTACTTC.

This CDR3 reads CASSIKLAGPYNEQFF. CDR3 nucleotides: TGTGCCAGTAGTATTAAACTAGCGGGACCCTACAATGAGCAGTTCTTC. The chain has TRBV19 and TRBJ2-1; 10 nucleotides agree with TRBD2. Per the germline V gene, CDR1 is LNHDA and CDR2 is SQIVND (reference sequence). The V segment lost 3 bases and the J segment 2 bases; nucleotides outside the gene matches: 4. The CDR3 length is 16 residues.

The J gene is TRBJ2-4, the V gene TRBV11-3; either TRBD1 or TRBD2 may fit D (5 bases each). V gave up 8 bases and J gave up 3 bases, with 11 bases separating them. The CDR3 is 13 amino acids. Germline CDR1 and CDR2: SGHNT and YENEEA. The CDR3 reads CASRDGDKNIQYF. The DNA of the CDR3 is TGTGCCAGCCGGGACGGAGACAAAAACATTCAGTACTTC.

This clonotype was counted between two and nine times. CDR3 coding DNA: TGCAGTGCTAGAATAACAGGGTCGGGTGGCTACACCTTC. Protein sequence: CSARITGSGGYTF. The rearrangement joins TRBV20-1 to TRBJ1-2, with a weak D call TRBD1 (6 bases). Germline CDR1 DFQATT, CDR2 SNEGSKA (reference sequence). V dropped 2 bases and J dropped 7 bases, with 14 bases sitting between them. This CDR3 contains 13 residues.

This clonotype was seen only a few times. This sequence joins TRBV6-1 and TRBJ1-5; D gene ambiguous. This CDR3 is 13 amino acids long. Germline lookup yields CDR1 MNHNS and CDR2 SASEGT. Trimming cost V 6 bases and J 6 bases, with 12 bases left between them. CDR3 amino acids: CASSAAASQPQHF. CDR3 DNA sequence: TGTGCCAGCAGCGCCGCCGCGAGTCAGCCCCAGCATTTT.

This clonotype has at least ten counts. The J gene is TRBJ2-3, the V gene TRBV11-2; the D gene is possibly TRBD1 (6 bases). Trimming took 6 bases from V and 2 from J, leaving 15 bases between them. This CDR3 comprises 15 residues. Looked up from germline, CDR1 is SGHAT and CDR2 is FQNNGV. DNA of the CDR3: TGTGCCAGCAGTCCTTGGGGGACACCCACAGATACGCAGTATTTT. Translated: CASSPWGTPTDTQYF.

The chain uses TRBV20-1 and TRBJ2-5; 8 bases are a match to TRBD1. CDR3 length equals 12 residues. V lost 5 bases, J lost 5 bases, and 4 bases stayed unmatched. Germline loops: CDR1 DFQATT, CDR2 SNEGSKA (reference sequence). CDR3 sequence reads: CSAGDRSETQYF. Written as DNA, the CDR3 is TGCAGTGCTGGGGACAGGAGTGAGACCCAGTACTTC.

The rearrangement uses TRBV6-5 and TRBJ2-1; no firm D call. Between the trimmed V and J ends, which lost 2 bases and 9 bases, there was a span of 29 bases. Germline-derived CDR1 and CDR2 are MNHEY and SVGAGI. This CDR3 region has 19 residues. The CDR3 DNA reads as TGTGCCAGCAGTTACCTACTCCCGGCTGGTCCCACCGCGATAGGTGAGCAGTTCTTC. Encoded protein: CASSYLLPAGPTAIGEQFF.

The chain couples TRBV10-3 to TRBJ1-2; TRBD1 matches at 8 bases. This CDR3 has 13 residues. V lost 6 bases and J lost 2; bases outside the gene matches: 2. Germline V gives CDR1 ENHRY, CDR2 SYGVKD. CDR3 DNA: TGTGCCATCAGGGACAGGGAAAACTATGGCTACACCTTC. This gives the protein CAIRDRENYGYTF.

The chain links TRBV2 to TRBJ2-2, with 8 bases that match TRBD1. The J segment lost 5 bases and the V segment lost 2 bases, leaving 1 base of the junction unmatched. Germline CDR1 is SNHLY and CDR2 is FYNNEI. The CDR3 has 14 amino acids. The CDR3 sequence is CASSETGGTGELFF. The DNA for the CDR3 is TGTGCCAGCAGTGAAACAGGGGGAACCGGGGAGCTGTTTTTT.

The J gene is TRBJ2-5, the V gene TRBV4-2; 14 nucleotides line up with TRBD2. Germline CDR1 reads LGHNA; CDR2 reads YNFKEQ. The CDR3 is 20 residues long. The J segment lost 4 bases and the V segment lost 1 base, leaving 14 bases of the junction unmatched. Written as DNA, the CDR3 is TGTGCCAGCAGCCAAGGGGGGGCGTCGGGACTAGCGGGAGAGGGAGAGACCCAGTACTTC. This gives the protein CASSQGGASGLAGEGETQYF.

This clonotype showed up just a few times. This chain joins TRBV2 and TRBJ2-3, with TRBD2 matching 13 bases. Germline CDR1 SNHLY, CDR2 FYNNEI. This CDR3 spans 17 amino acids. With 8 bases clipped from V and 2 bases from J, the junction kept 10 bases outside the gene matches. DNA of the CDR3: TGTGCCAGCCCCCCAGGGGGGACTAGCGGGGCCACAGATACGCAGTATTTT. Translated: CASPPGGTSGATDTQYF.

This clonotype was picked up a small number of times. The chain recombines TRBV6-4 with TRBJ2-2; D not certain. The CDR3 sequence is 14 residues long. Germline lookup yields CDR1 MRHNA and CDR2 SNTAGT. The V and J ends lost 6 bases and 6 bases respectively, with 14 bases between them. The CDR3 loop reads CASRTPEWSGELFF. The CDR3 nucleotides read TGTGCCAGCAGAACCCCGGAGTGGTCCGGGGAGCTGTTTTTT.

This clonotype showed up just a few times. The CDR3 region is CASSQEGRGGRNTQYF. DNA for the CDR3: TGCGCCAGCAGCCAAGAGGGGAGGGGGGGCCGAAATACGCAGTATTTT. The V gene is TRBV4-1, the J gene TRBJ2-3, with D perhaps TRBD2 (7 bases). The ends were cut back, 0 bases at V and 7 bases at J, with 17 bases in the middle. The germline V gene encodes CDR1 MGHRA and CDR2 YSYEKL. The CDR3 has 16 residues.